What follows describes a single TCR beta chain. The target antigen is unknown. The primer mix had 60 Vbeta and 13 Jbeta primers. This table comes from immunoSEQ multiplex PCR, and its TCRdb copy is limited to in-frame clones, with some not included. The repertoire includes roughly 93,000 clones, 76% of them detected once, and more than 2.5% sits in the top ten. This CDR3 has 13 residues. Germline values: CDR1 GTSNPN, CDR2 SVGIG (reference sequence). V shed 0 bases, J shed 4 bases, and the junction held 0 bases outside the gene matches. These data are taken from a study of cytomegalovirus exposure and HLA in healthy donors. Overall study results and limits: Further analysis, carried out later, found HLA-associated TCR beta chains more clonally expanded than equally common other chains. Earlier findings revealed that most TCR beta V segments proved productive either about 90% or about 30% of the time. Later analysis showed most CMV-associated TCR beta chains appearing HLA-restricted.

The sample consisted of PBMCs. The rearrangement links TRBV30 to TRBJ1-5; the match to TRBD1 covers 7 bases. This sequence originates from a man aged 35-49 years in good health and CMV-seronegative. CDR3 DNA sequence: TGTGCCTGGAGTGTACAGGGGAATCAGCCCCAGCATTTT. Protein sequence: CAWSVQGNQPQHF. Variable domain in full (rest from reference TRBV30 and TRBJ1-5): SQTIHQWPATLVQPVGSPLSLECTVEGTSNPNLYWYRQAAGRGLQLLFYSVGIGQISSEVPQNLSASRPQDRQFILSSKKLLLSDSGFYLCAWSVQGNQPQHFGDGTRLSIL.